The next 24 T cell receptor beta chains were all read from a single sample in a study of T cell changes during pregnancy in multiple sclerosis. Repertoires were generated with immunoSEQ multiplex PCR, while TCRdb's copy carries only in-frame clones and drops some. The sample holds over 50,000 clones; approximately 86% are singletons and the top ten take approximately 1.7%. The sample in question was peripheral blood, obtained in the first trimester of pregnancy. These receptors were obtained from a female donor with multiple sclerosis, enrolled in a pregnancy study.

The V gene is TRBV29-1, the J gene TRBJ1-2; 8 nucleotides match TRBD1. Germline CDR1 is SQVTM and CDR2 is ANQGSEA. The CDR3 contains 14 residues. The V and J ends lost 4 bases and 2 bases, in that order; junction bases with no gene match: 6. The CDR3 coding sequence is TGCAGCGTTGCCTTTACAGGGGGGAACTATGGCTACACCTTC. Translating gives CSVAFTGGNYGYTF.

V and J are TRBV4-1 and TRBJ1-1; the D is unclear. The CDR3 has 15 amino acids. From germline, CDR1 is MGHRA and CDR2 YSYEKL. V gave up 1 base and J gave up 4 bases, with 13 bases separating them. The CDR3 region is CASSQAHTRGTEAFF. CDR3 nucleotides: TGCGCCAGCAGCCAAGCCCACACTCGGGGCACTGAAGCTTTCTTT.

The rearrangement uses TRBV5-1 and TRBJ2-6, with a tentative D call TRBD1 (6 bases). The CDR3 is made up of 18 amino acids. With 5 bases removed from V and 2 bases from J, the gap between germline ends came to 20 bases. The germline gives CDR1 SGHRS, CDR2 YFSETQ. The CDR3 coding sequence is TGCGCCAGCAGGGGGGCGAGGGGAGAAAGTGCTGGGGCCAACGTCCTGACTTTC. Protein sequence: CASRGARGESAGANVLTF.

This clone occurred once. The rearrangement links TRBV5-4 to TRBJ2-7, with TRBD2 matching over 14 bases. V gave up 4 bases and J gave up 5 bases; unmatched junction bases: 8. CDR3 length equals 16 residues. Germline CDR1 is SGHNT and CDR2 is YYREEE (reference sequence). CDR3 bases: TGTGCCAGCAGCCGAGGGACTAGCGGGAGTCTCCACGAGCAGTACTTC. Protein sequence: CASSRGTSGSLHEQYF.

The chain joins TRBV5-1 to TRBJ2-7; 11 bases line up with TRBD1. This CDR3 is 15 amino acids long. V lost 2 bases, J lost 3 bases, and 4 bases stayed unmatched. Germline V gene sequence: CDR1 SGHRS, CDR2 YFSETQ. CDR3 nucleotides: TGCGCCAGCAGCTTTAGGACAGGGGGCAACTACGAGCAGTACTTC. Protein sequence: CASSFRTGGNYEQYF.

The rearrangement joins TRBV5-1 to TRBJ2-3, with TRBD2 as a possible D gene (6 bases). CDR3 length: 15 amino acids. Trimming took 0 bases from V and 4 from J, leaving 12 bases between them. Germline-derived CDR1 and CDR2 are SGHRS and YFSETQ. CDR3: CASSLVGGDADTQYF. DNA for the CDR3: TGCGCCAGCAGCTTGGTGGGGGGAGATGCAGATACGCAGTATTTT.

This sequence joins TRBV29-1 and TRBJ2-7; 9 nucleotides agree with TRBD1. Germline V gene data show CDR1 as SQVTM and CDR2 as ANQGSEA. V shed 7 bases, J shed 5 bases, and the junction held 9 bases outside the gene matches. The CDR3 totals 13 residues. The CDR3 DNA follows: TGCAGCGCCACCGGGACAGGGTCCCACGAGCAGTACTTC. This codes for CSATGTGSHEQYF.

For the CDR3, the DNA is TGTGCCAGCAGTGAAACAGGACAGGGGCGCCCCTACGAGCAGTACTTC. It translates to CASSETGQGRPYEQYF. The chain recombines TRBV2 with TRBJ2-7; 9 bases fit TRBD1. V trimming: 2 bases; J trimming: 2 bases; junction bases outside the gene matches: 7. The CDR3 runs 16 residues. Germline-derived CDR1 and CDR2 are SNHLY and FYNNEI.

J is TRBJ2-2 and V is TRBV6-1; D possibly corresponds to TRBD1 (6 bases). Germline values: CDR1 MNHNS, CDR2 SASEGT. The CDR3 has 14 residues. V lost 8 bases, J lost 11 bases, and 21 bases lay in between. The DNA of the CDR3 is TGTGCCAGCCGGATCTACGAAACAGGGTCTGAGCTGTTTTTT. Its translation is CASRIYETGSELFF.

This sequence joins TRBV7-9 and TRBJ1-5; TRBD1 matches 9 bases. Trimming removed 5 bases from V and 6 bases from J; junction bases left unmatched: 8. This CDR3 contains 15 residues. Germline CDR1 SEHNR, CDR2 FQNEAQ (reference sequence). The CDR3 protein is CASSPTGTGSQPQHF. The CDR3 nucleotides read TGTGCCAGCAGCCCGACCGGGACAGGGTCTCAGCCCCAGCATTTT.

This clone has a single count. The rearrangement links TRBV21-1 to TRBJ1-2; TRBD1 is the table's D call, not checked against the DNA. TRBV21-1 is described as a pseudogene. This CDR3 contains 20 residues. The CDR3 DNA follows: TGTGCCAGCAGCAAAGTAAAAGGGCGTTCTTTGACAGGGGGCAGGTATGGCTACACCTTC. Amino acids: CASSKVKGRSLTGGRYGYTF.

V and J are TRBV30 and TRBJ1-2; possible D gene TRBD1, 5 bases. Germline V CDR1 and CDR2: GTSNPN, SVGIG (reference sequence). The V end lost 2 bases, the J end lost 8 bases, and 12 bases lay between the germline ends. The CDR3 runs to 12 residues. The CDR3 loop is CAWSRPTDGYTF. CDR3 nucleotide sequence: TGTGCCTGGAGTCGACCGACAGACGGCTACACCTTC.

V is TRBV19 and J is TRBJ1-1, with 7 nucleotides matching TRBD1. V lost 0 bases to trimming and J lost 6 bases; unmatched junction nucleotides: 10. Germline loops: CDR1 LNHDA, CDR2 SQIVND (reference sequence). The CDR3 sequence is 16 residues long. This CDR3 reads CASSIEAARGVAEAFF. The CDR3 region has the DNA TGTGCCAGTAGTATAGAGGCGGCCAGGGGGGTTGCTGAAGCTTTCTTT.

The chain links TRBV2 to TRBJ2-1; no clear D gene. Germline assignment: CDR1 SNHLY and CDR2 FYNNEI. V lost 1 base, J lost 0 bases, and 7 bases lay in between. This CDR3 has 15 amino acids. The CDR3 reads CASSEGPSSYNEQFF. The CDR3 DNA reads as TGTGCCAGCAGTGAAGGGCCTAGCTCCTACAATGAGCAGTTCTTC. The whole variable domain, filled in from reference TRBV2 and TRBJ2-1, reads EPEVTQTPSHQVTQMGQEVILRCVPISNHLYFYWYRQILGQKVEFLVSFYNNEISEKSEIFDDQFSVERPDGSNFTLKIRSTKLEDSAMYFCASSEGPSSYNEQFFGPGTRLTVL.

The chain links TRBV7-3 to TRBJ2-1, with 13 bases fitting TRBD2. Per germline, CDR1 SGHTA and CDR2 FQGTGA. J was trimmed by 6 bases and V by 5 bases; bases with no gene match: 7. The CDR3 loop spans 16 amino acids. CDR3 DNA: TGTGCCAGCAGCGCTTCCGGGACTAGCGGGATCAATGAGCAGTTCTTC. It specifies CASSASGTSGINEQFF. The full variable domain, completed using reference TRBV7-3 and TRBJ2-1, is GAGVSQTPSNKVTEKGKYVELRCDPISGHTALYWYRQSLGQGPEFLIYFQGTGAADDSGLPNDRFFAVRPEGSVSTLKIQRTERGDSAVYLCASSASGTSGINEQFFGPGTRLTVL.

The V call is TRBV15, the J call TRBJ1-2, with TRBD1 matching 7 bases. Germline values: CDR1 LNHNV, CDR2 YYDKDF (reference sequence). Trimming removed 0 bases from V and 5 bases from J; junction bases left unmatched: 6. The CDR3 spans 15 residues. CDR3 sequence (DNA): TGTGCCACCAGCAGAGACCGGACAGGCTTATATGGCTACACCTTC. The encoded protein is CATSRDRTGLYGYTF.

This chain uses TRBV6-1 with TRBJ2-7; the D is unclear. The CDR3 sequence is 13 residues long. The germline V gene encodes CDR1 MNHNS and CDR2 SASEGT. V dropped 6 bases and J dropped 2 bases, with 11 bases sitting between them. The CDR3 sequence is CASRLEMTYEQYF. The CDR3 nucleotides are TGTGCCAGCAGGTTGGAGATGACCTACGAGCAGTACTTC.

This chain links TRBV5-1 with TRBJ1-2, with D tentatively TRBD1 (6 bases). Trimming cost V 7 bases and J 0 bases, with 10 bases left between them. Germline V gene sequence: CDR1 SGHRS, CDR2 YFSETQ. The CDR3 runs to 13 residues. CDR3 in amino acids: CASGTPANYGYTF. The CDR3 DNA sequence: TGCGCCAGCGGGACACCGGCTAACTATGGCTACACCTTC. The variable domain in full, with the rest retrieved from reference TRBV5-1 and TRBJ1-2, is KAGVTQTPRYLIKTRGQQVTLSCSPISGHRSVSWYQQTPGQGLQFLFEYFSETQRNKGNFPGRFSGRQFSNSRSEMNVSTLELGDSALYLCASGTPANYGYTFGSGTRLTVV.

The chain is built from TRBV5-4 and TRBJ2-1, with 11 bases identical to TRBD1. CDR1 is SGHNT and CDR2 is YYREEE in the germline V gene (reference sequence). The CDR3 sequence is 16 residues long. Trimming took 5 bases from V and 8 from J; bases not matched to a gene: 12. Here the CDR3 reads CASSPTGTGGLDEQFF. CDR3 in DNA: TGTGCCAGCAGTCCAACCGGGACAGGGGGGTTGGATGAGCAGTTCTTC.

This clone was counted a single time. The chain links TRBV30 to TRBJ2-3; weak D call: TRBD2 (6 bases). Trimming shortened V by 2 bases and J by 9 bases, and 12 bases separated the two germline ends. Germline V gene sequence: CDR1 GTSNPN, CDR2 SVGIG (reference sequence). CDR3 length: 12 amino acids. In nucleotides, the CDR3 is TGTGCCTGGAGTCCCATCAGCGGGACGCAGTATTTT. The encoded protein is CAWSPISGTQYF.

This clone has just one count. This chain joins TRBV7-9 and TRBJ2-2, with D hard to call. This CDR3 contains 16 residues. The V end was cut by 5 bases, the J end by 2 bases, with 15 bases between. Germline lookup yields CDR1 SEHNR and CDR2 FQNEAQ (reference sequence). The CDR3 nucleotides read TGTGCCAGCAGCCACCCGAGGCACGGAAACACCGGGGAGCTGTTTTTT. Protein product: CASSHPRHGNTGELFF.

The chain joins TRBV29-1 to TRBJ2-3; D gene uncertain. Trimming stripped 4 bases from V and 4 bases from J, with 12 bases between. Germline V gene data show CDR1 as SQVTM and CDR2 as ANQGSEA. The CDR3 runs to 13 residues. This CDR3 is CSVGLNRADTQYF. The CDR3 nucleotides are TGCAGCGTTGGCCTCAACCGGGCAGATACGCAGTATTTT.

The chain couples TRBV6-5 to TRBJ1-2; 7 nucleotides agree with TRBD1. V shed 4 bases and J 3 bases; nucleotides not matched to a gene: 2. Germline lookup yields CDR1 MNHEY and CDR2 SVGAGI. The CDR3 has 13 amino acids. CDR3 sequence (DNA): TGTGCCAGCAGTTGGGACAGAGACTATGGCTACACCTTC. Residues: CASSWDRDYGYTF.

The CDR3 spells CAWSEYRTGGNTIYF. CDR3 DNA sequence: TGTGCCTGGAGTGAATATAGGACAGGCGGAAACACCATATATTTT. J is TRBJ1-3 and V is TRBV30, with 7 bases matching TRBD1. The V and J ends lost 1 base and 4 bases, in that order; junction bases with no gene match: 7. Germline V gene data show CDR1 as GTSNPN and CDR2 as SVGIG (reference sequence). This CDR3 has 15 residues.